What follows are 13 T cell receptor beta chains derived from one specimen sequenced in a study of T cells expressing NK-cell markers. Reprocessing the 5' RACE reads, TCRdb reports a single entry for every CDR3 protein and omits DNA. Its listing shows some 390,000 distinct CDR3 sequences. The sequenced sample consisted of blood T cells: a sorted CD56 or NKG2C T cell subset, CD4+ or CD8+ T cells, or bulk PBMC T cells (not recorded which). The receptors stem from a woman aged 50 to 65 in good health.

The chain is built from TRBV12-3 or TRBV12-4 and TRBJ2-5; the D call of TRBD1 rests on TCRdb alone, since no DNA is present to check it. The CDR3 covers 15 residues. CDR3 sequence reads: CASSFLQGASETQYF.

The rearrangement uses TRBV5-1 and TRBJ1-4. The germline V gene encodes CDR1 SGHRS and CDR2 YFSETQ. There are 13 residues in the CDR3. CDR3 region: CASSPRTDEKLFF.

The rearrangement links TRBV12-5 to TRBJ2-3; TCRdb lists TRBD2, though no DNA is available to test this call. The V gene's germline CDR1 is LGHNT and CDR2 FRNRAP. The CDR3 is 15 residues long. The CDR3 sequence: CASGSSGLPTDTQYF.

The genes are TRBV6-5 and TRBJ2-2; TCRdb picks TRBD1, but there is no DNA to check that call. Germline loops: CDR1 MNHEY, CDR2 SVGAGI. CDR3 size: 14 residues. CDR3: CASSYSPQTGELFF.

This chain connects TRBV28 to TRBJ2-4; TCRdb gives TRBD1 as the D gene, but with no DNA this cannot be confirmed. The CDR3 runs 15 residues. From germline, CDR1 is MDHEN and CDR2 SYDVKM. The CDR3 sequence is CASSLVGTAKNIQYF.

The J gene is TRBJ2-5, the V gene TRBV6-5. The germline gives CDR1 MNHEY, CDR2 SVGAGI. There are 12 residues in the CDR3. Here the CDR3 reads CASSPILGTQYF.

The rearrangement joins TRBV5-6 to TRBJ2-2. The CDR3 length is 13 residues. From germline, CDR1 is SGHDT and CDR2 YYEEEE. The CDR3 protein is CASSLIRTGELFF.

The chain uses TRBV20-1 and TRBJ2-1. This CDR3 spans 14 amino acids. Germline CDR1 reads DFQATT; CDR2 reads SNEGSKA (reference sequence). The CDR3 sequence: CSAKPAGSYNEQFF.

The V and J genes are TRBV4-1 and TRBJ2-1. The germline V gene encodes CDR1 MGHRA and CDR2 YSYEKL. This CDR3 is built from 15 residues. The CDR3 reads CASKALGASYNEQFF.

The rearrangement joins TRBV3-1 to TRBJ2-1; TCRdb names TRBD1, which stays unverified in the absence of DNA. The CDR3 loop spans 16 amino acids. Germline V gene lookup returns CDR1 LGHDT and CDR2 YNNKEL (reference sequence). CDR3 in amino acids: CASSQDPPGVGNEQFF.

The CDR3 is CASSSDAANYGYTF. This chain connects TRBV5-1 to TRBJ1-2. This CDR3 is 14 amino acids long. The germline V gene encodes CDR1 SGHRS and CDR2 YFSETQ.

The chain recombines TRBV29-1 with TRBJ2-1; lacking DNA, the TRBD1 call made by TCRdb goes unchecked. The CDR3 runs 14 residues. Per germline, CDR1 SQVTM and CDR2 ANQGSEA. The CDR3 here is CSVEELPGGNEQFF.

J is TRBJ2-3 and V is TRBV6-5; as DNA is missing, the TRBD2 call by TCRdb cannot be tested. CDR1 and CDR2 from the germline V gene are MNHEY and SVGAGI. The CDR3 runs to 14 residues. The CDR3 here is CASSTWTAGDTQYF.